The rows below give T cell receptor beta chains drawn from one sample of a study of chemoradiotherapy in HPV16-positive cancers. Generated by immunoSEQ multiplex PCR, the TCRdb table keeps only in-frame clones and is missing some. The sample comprises 9,200 or so clones, approximately 77% of which are singletons, and roughly two fifths rests with the top ten. The specimen was tumor tissue, collected from a patient who underwent chemoradiotherapy. All receptors derive from a human donor with HPV-associated anogenital cancer. Each CDR3 is given with its conserved first and last residue. D genes are given only for firm matches.

cdr3_nt | cdr3_aa | v_call | d_call | j_call
TGTGCCAGCAGCTTTGGACTAGCGGGAGGCACAGATACGCAGTATTTT | CASSFGLAGGTDTQYF | TRBV5-6 | TRBD2 | TRBJ2-3
TGTGCCAGCTCACCACCCCGACAGATTCGTGCGGATGGCTACACCTTC | CASSPPRQIRADGYTF | TRBV18 | - | TRBJ1-2
TGTGCCAGCAGCTTCGACAGGGGGCTCTACGAGCAGTACTTC | CASSFDRGLYEQYF | TRBV11-3 | TRBD1 | TRBJ2-7
TGCGCCAGCAGCTTGGTAGGGACAGGGAATAATTCACCCCTCCACTTT | CASSLVGTGNNSPLHF | TRBV5-1 | TRBD1 | TRBJ1-6
TGTGCCAGTGGACCGCCCCCCCCCGGGGAGCTGTTTTTT | CASGPPPPGELFF | TRBV6-1 | - | TRBJ2-2
TGTGCCAGCAGTGAAGTCCCGGCCGGCCCGGGCACCATATATTTT | CASSEVPAGPGTIYF | TRBV2 | - | TRBJ1-3
TGTGCCAGCGGACAGGGGGGTTTCGCCGGGGAGCTGTTTTTT | CASGQGGFAGELFF | TRBV19 | TRBD1 | TRBJ2-2
TGTGCCAGCAGTTACGCGAGCAGAAACACCATATATTTT | CASSYASRNTIYF | TRBV6-5 | - | TRBJ1-3
TGTGCCAGCAGCCGTAACCGGGGGTACGAGCAGTACTTC | CASSRNRGYEQYF | TRBV14 | - | TRBJ2-7
TGCGCCAGCAGCCATTACACCTGGACAGGGGCCAACTATGGCTACACCTTC | CASSHYTWTGANYGYTF | TRBV4-1 | TRBD1 | TRBJ1-2
TGTGCCAGCAGCTTAGCTCTGGGTACGGGCAATCAGCCCCAGCATTTT | CASSLALGTGNQPQHF | TRBV7-8 | - | TRBJ1-5
TGTGCCAGCAGCTTATCAGCACCGGCACCCGTTTATGGCTACACCTTC | CASSLSAPAPVYGYTF | TRBV7-2 | - | TRBJ1-2
TGTGCCAGTATCTCGAAGGCAGGGTGGGGGGAGCTGTTTTTT | CASISKAGWGELFF | TRBV19 | - | TRBJ2-2